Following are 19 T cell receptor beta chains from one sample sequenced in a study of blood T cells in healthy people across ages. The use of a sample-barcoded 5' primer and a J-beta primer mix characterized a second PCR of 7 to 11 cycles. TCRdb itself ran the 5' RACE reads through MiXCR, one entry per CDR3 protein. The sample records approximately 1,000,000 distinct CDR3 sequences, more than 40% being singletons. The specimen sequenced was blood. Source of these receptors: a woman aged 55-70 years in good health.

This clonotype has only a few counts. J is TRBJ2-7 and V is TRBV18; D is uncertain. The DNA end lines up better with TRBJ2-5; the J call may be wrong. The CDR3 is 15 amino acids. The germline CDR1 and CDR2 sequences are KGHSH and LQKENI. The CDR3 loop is CASSPLDWVGETQYF. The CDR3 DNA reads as TGTGCCAGCTCACCACTGGATTGGGTTGGGGAGACCCAGTACTTC.

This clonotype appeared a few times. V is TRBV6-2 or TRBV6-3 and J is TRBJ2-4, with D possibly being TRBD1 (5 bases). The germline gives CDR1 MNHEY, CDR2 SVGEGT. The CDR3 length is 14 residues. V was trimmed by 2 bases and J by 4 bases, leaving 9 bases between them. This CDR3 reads CASSYVGRKNIQYF. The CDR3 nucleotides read TGTGCCAGCAGTTACGTGGGGCGAAAAAACATTCAGTACTTC.

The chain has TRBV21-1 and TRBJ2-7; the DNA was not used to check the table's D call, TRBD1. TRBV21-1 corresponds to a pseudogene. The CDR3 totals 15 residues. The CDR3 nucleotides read TGTGCCAGCAGCCCGGGAGCCACTCTGGGACACGAGCAGTACTTC. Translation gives CASSPGATLGHEQYF.

CDR3 nucleotide sequence: TGTGCCAGCTCACCAATCAGGGGCTCCTACGAGCAGTACTTC. Translated, it gives CASSPIRGSYEQYF. The chain has TRBV18 and TRBJ2-7; D is possibly TRBD1 (6 bases). V lost 2 bases to trimming and J lost 0 bases, with 8 bases between them. Germline V gives CDR1 KGHSH, CDR2 LQKENI. The CDR3 covers 14 residues.

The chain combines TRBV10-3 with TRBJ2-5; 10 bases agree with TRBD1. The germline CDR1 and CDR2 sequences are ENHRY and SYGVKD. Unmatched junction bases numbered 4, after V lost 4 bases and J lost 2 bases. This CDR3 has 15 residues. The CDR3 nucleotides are TGTGCCATCAGTGTTGGGACAGGGGTGCAAGAGACCCAGTACTTC. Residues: CAISVGTGVQETQYF.

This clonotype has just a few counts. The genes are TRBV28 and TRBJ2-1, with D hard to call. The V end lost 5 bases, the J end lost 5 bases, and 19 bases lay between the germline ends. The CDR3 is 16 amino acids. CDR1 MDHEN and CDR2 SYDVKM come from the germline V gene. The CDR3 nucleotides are TGTGCCAGCAGTCCTACCTATTGGGGTTCTGACAATGAGCAGTTCTTC. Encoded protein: CASSPTYWGSDNEQFF. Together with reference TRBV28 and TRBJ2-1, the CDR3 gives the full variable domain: DVKVTQSSRYLVKRTGEKVFLECVQDMDHENMFWYRQDPGLGLRLIYFSYDVKMKEKGDIPEGYSVSREKKERFSLILESASTNQTSMYLCASSPTYWGSDNEQFFGPGTRLTVL.

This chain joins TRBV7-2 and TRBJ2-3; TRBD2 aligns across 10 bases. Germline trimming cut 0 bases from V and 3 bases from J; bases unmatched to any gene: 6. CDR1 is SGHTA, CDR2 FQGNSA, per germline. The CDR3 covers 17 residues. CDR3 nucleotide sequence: TGTGCCAGCAGCTTAGCGCAAGCGGGAGGGCGGACAGATACGCAGTATTTT. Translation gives CASSLAQAGGRTDTQYF.

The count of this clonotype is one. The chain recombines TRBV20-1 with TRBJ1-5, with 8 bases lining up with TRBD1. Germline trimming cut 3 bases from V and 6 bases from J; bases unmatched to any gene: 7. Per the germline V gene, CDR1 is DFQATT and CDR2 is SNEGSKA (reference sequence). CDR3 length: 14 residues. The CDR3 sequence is CSASNRGYSQPQHF. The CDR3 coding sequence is TGCAGTGCTAGCAACAGGGGGTATAGTCAGCCCCAGCATTTT.

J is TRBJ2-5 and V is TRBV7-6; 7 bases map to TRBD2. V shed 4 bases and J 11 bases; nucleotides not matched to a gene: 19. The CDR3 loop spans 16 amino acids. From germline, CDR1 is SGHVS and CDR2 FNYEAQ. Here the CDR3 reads CASSSPGGTTYNEQYF. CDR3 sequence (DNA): TGTGCCAGCAGCTCCCCGGGAGGAACTACCTACAATGAGCAGTACTTC.

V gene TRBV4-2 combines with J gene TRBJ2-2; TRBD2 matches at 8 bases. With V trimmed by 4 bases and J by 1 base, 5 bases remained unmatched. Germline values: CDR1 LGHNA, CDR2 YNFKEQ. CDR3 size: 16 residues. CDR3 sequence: CASSLDGRVNTGELFF. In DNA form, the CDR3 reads TGTGCCAGCAGCCTGGACGGGAGGGTGAACACCGGGGAGCTGTTTTTT.

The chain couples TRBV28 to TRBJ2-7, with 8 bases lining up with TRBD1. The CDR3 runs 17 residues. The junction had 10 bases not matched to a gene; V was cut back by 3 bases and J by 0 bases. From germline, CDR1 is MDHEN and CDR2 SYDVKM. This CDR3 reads CASSFPSRDRGSYEQYF. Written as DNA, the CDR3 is TGTGCCAGCAGTTTCCCTAGCCGAGACAGGGGCTCCTACGAGCAGTACTTC.

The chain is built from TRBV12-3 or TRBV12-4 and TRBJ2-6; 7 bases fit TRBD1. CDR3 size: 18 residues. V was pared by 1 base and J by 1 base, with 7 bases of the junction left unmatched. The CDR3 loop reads CASSLGRGLDSGANVLTF. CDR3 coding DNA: TGTGCCAGCAGTTTAGGTAGGGGGCTCGATTCTGGGGCCAACGTCCTGACTTTC.

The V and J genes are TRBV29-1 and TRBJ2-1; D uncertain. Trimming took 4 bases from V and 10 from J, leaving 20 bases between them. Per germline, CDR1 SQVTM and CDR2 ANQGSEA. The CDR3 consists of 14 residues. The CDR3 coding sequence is TGCAGCGTTGTCCACCTGGCTGGAAACTACGAGCAGTTCTTC. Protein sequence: CSVVHLAGNYEQFF.

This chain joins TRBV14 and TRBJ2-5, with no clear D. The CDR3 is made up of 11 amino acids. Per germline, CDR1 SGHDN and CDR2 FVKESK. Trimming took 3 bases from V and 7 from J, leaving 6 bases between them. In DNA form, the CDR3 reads TGTGCCAGCAGCCACTTAATGACCCAGTACTTC. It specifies CASSHLMTQYF.

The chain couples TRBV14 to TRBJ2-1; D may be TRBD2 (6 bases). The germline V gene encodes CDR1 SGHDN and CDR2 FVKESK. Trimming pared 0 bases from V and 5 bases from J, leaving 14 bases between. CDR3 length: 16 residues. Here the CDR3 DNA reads TGTGCCAGCAGCCAAGAGTGGACTACGGGAAACAATGAGCAGTTCTTC. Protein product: CASSQEWTTGNNEQFF.

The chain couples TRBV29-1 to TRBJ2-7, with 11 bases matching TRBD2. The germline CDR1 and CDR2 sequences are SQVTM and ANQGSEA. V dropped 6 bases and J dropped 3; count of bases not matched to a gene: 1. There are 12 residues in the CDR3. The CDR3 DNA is TGCAGCGTGACTAGCGGGAACTACGAGCAGTACTTC. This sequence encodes CSVTSGNYEQYF.

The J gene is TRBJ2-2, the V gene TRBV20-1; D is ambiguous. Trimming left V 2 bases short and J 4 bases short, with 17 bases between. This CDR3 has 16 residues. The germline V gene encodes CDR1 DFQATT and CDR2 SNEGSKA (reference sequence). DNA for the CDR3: TGCAGTGCTAGAACGTCCAGTGATGGCGCCACCGGGGAGCTGTTTTTT. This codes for CSARTSSDGATGELFF.

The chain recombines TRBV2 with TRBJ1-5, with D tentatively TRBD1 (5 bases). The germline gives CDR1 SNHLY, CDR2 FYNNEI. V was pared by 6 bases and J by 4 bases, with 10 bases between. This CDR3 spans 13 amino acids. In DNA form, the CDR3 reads TGTGCCAGCAGACGTGCAGGGAATCAGCCCCAGCATTTT. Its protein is CASRRAGNQPQHF.

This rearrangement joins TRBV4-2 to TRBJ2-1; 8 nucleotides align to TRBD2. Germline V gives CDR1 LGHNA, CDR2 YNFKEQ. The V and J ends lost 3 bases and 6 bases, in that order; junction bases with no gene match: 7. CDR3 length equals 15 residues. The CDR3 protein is CASSQAGGQGNEQFF. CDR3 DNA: TGTGCCAGCAGCCAGGCGGGAGGCCAGGGCAATGAGCAGTTCTTC.